This T cell receptor (beta chain) derives from a study of cytomegalovirus exposure and HLA in healthy donors (dated by TCRdb to the late 2010s). Concerning the study at large: According to an earlier analysis of 450 to 650 of the donors, some 180 million T cells yielded 117 million unique TCR beta sequences and 276 Gb of sequence data. An early release that covered several hundred HLA-typed donors contained approximately 300 gigabases of sequencing data and around 85 million unique TCR sequences. Of the roughly 400 genotyped donors, 65% to 90% were placed in the genetic ancestry cluster associated with self-reported Caucasian donors. The aim of the study was to test whether cataloging public T cell receptors could identify signatures of past pathogen exposure. The study used immunosequencing to profile the T cell repertoires of several hundred subjects and linked those repertoires to cytomegalovirus serostatus. Besides the first cohort of around 670 subjects, a separate validation cohort made up of 120 different subjects was used. To predict cytomegalovirus infection status, the study brought together high-throughput TCR immunosequencing, statistical association of individual TCRs with disease status, and machine learning. A later analysis re-examined previously published TCR beta repertoires from 500 to 700 donors and added high-resolution HLA genotyping to investigate patterns of TCR occurrence. The later analysis used no new phenotypic data to find candidate immune exposures, relying instead on TCR beta sequences and their occurrence across donors. An earlier analysis of about 600 of the donors used high-throughput TCR beta sequencing to judge whether each TCR beta V gene segment behaved as functional or pseudogenic. Donor age, sex, ethnicity and CMV serostatus were collected together with the repertoire data. A later genetic analysis used genome-wide SNP genotypes for about 60% of the roughly 670 donors, treating that subset as a discovery cohort. All discovery cohort repertoires had been generated using a single sequencing platform. HLA typing included class I and class II loci at four-digit resolution. The number of donors typed differed by locus, with about 629-630 for A, B, C, DRB1 and DQB1, more than 500 for DQA1, under 610 for DPA1, and some 470 for DPB1. Several DR-DQ haplotypes were handled as single units for association and clustering, since linkage in the cohort was strong. Among some 410 genotyped donors of the cohort, an average of approximately 240,000 unique TCR beta nucleotide sequences was sequenced per donor, of which about 19% were non-productive. Beyond this particular receptor, the publication reports: Because counts were too low, about 18 rarely observed V segments, including chromosome 9 orphons, were excluded from the earlier analysis of 500 to 700 of the donors. Compared with the 666-donor mean, donors in an Asian-associated ancestry cluster had fewer N-insertions in productive TCRs, according to a later genetic analysis. When HLA alleles, especially DR and DQ, strongly co-occurred, TCR associations were difficult to assign to individual alleles. The classifier was reported to diagnose cytomegalovirus status with high specificity and sensitivity in both the original and validation cohorts. Presence/absence analyses assumed roughly uniform sequencing depth across donors, an assumption that may not hold. A further reported finding was that TCR beta sequences accurately predicted the HLA-A and HLA-B alleles for most subjects in the first cohort. A cluster of highly shared sequence variants was judged likely to represent a technical artifact of the sequencing pipeline. An earlier analysis of roughly 570 of the donors showed that most TCR beta V segments appeared in productive rearrangements either about 87% or about 30% of the time, which broadly matched IMGT annotations. Because HLA typing was unavailable for some donors at each locus, only the typed subset was used in association tests. Most TCR sequences were seen in very few donors, while some public TCRs were found in many individuals. In a later analysis, most CMV-associated TCR beta chains were found to appear HLA-restricted, with HLA associations seemingly driven largely by CMV exposure. In a later analysis, HLA-associated TCR beta chains were found to be more clonally expanded and to have lower generation probabilities than equally common non-associated chains. Specific HLA alleles were associated with 15,000 to 20,000 TCR beta sequences at a false discovery rate of 0.05 in a later analysis. A later analysis found that TCR association rates varied across HLA loci, with DRB1 alleles showing the most associated TCRs and HLA-C alleles the fewest. An association between a missense DCLRE1C variant and V-gene and J-gene trimming of TCR beta chains was found in a later genetic analysis and replicated in an independent cohort. Immune exposure information for the cohort was limited to CMV serostatus. In a later analysis, several top co-occurrence clusters were reported to appear linked to parvovirus B19, influenza, CMV and Epstein-Barr virus. The cohort was sequenced for TCR beta chains only, and without alpha or paired-chain data the features that could be detected were limited. It was suggested by the authors that the approach could potentially be generalized to other disease states and immunological phenotypes. Some IMGT-functional V segments, including TRBV6-2 and TRBV6-3, could not be distinguished by the 87-base-pair reads and were therefore excluded. In vitro tests confirmed that a few of the cytomegalovirus-associated TCR beta chains recognize cytomegalovirus antigens. Correlated functional status among segregating V segments might reflect linkage disequilibrium, but an unknown experimental factor could not be ruled out. The study gave a list of about 150 TCR beta chains associated with cytomegalovirus.

The cohort was made up of several hundred healthy bone marrow donors. All cohort members were sampled while nominally healthy, although unrecorded immune exposures were likely present. The donor was CMV seronegative and was included in the group of a few hundred seronegative cohort members. Each donor provided a peripheral blood sample, and peripheral blood mononuclear cells were used for TCR beta sequencing. The Qiagen DNeasy Blood Extraction Kit was used to extract genomic DNA from the blood cell samples. Library creation used the immunoSEQ multiplex PCR assay. For the multiplex PCR, a mixture combining 60 forward primers for TCR Vbeta segments and 13 reverse primers for TCR Jbeta segments was used. Amplification of the CDR3 region of rearranged TCR beta genes was performed with a multiplex PCR assay on genomic DNA. The amplified TCR beta libraries were sequenced on the Illumina HiSeq System as 87-base-pair reads. In the original analysis: In a later analysis, roughly 80 million unique TCR beta chains were counted across the roughly 610 repertoires, and roughly 10 million of these chains were shared by at least two donors. To remove PCR and sequencing errors, raw reads were error-corrected and collapsed into unique sequences using a nearest-neighbor algorithm that merged closely related sequences. CDR3 sequences were aligned to IMGT reference sequences to assign V, D and J gene segments. For a sequence to be retained, a match of at least six nucleotides was required to both a V gene segment and a J gene segment. A rearrangement counted as productive if the CDR3 had no stop codons and remained in frame with V and J, and every other rearrangement counted as non-productive. CDR3 was defined according to IMGT convention as the region running from the second conserved V-encoded cysteine to the conserved J-encoded phenylalanine. In an earlier analysis of around 600 of the donors, sequences lacking an unambiguous match to a single V gene segment were excluded. In an earlier analysis of a few hundred of the donors, V segments were called functional above 56.7% productive rearrangements and were called segregating when the between-donor standard deviation exceeded 5%. A statistical classification framework was developed to diagnose cytomegalovirus status using the catalog of TCR beta chain sequences. In a later analysis, TCR nucleotide sequences were compared against IMGT/GENE-DB human TR gene sequences so that V and J genes could be assigned. A later analysis assigned CDR3 sequences and most-parsimonious VDJ recombination scenarios with the TCRdist pipeline. In a later analysis, each TCR beta chain was defined by its CDR3 amino acid sequence together with its V-gene family, and reads without a unique V-gene family were excluded. As a way to deal with suspected cross-contamination and a sequencing artifact, a later analysis dropped 450 to 600 nucleotide sequences that were highly shared and had low generation probability. A later analysis calculated a clonal expansion index for each public chain from normalized within-repertoire ranks of inferred template counts. A later analysis computed generation probabilities with a VDJ recombination model fitted to out-of-frame rearrangements, and checked the results against IGoR. Hypergeometric tests were used in a later analysis to score TCR-TCR, TCR-HLA and TCR-CMV co-occurrence, with a repertoire-size bias correction applied to the TCR pairs. False discovery rates were estimated in a later analysis by permuting HLA or CMV assignments 20 times. In a later analysis, co-occurring TCRs were grouped using DBSCAN, and TCRdist sequence similarity was added for clustering within HLA-allele-positive subsets. For co-occurrence clustering, repertoires with fewer than 30,000 or more than 120,000 public chains were excluded, along with four or five repertoires with anomalous nucleotide sharing. TCRdb carries this immuneACCESS record with in-frame sequences only. Its versions omit some clonotypes, under half of them owing to an unresolved V gene in the studies checked, with the rest unexplained. V and J calls and clone size follow that table, whereas D and trimming were derived from the DNA. This sample comprises about 210,000 clones, about 88% of them detected only once. 0.2% to 0.25% of the sample goes to the ten largest clones.

A word on this clone: The antigen it binds to is not known. Base qualities are not recorded, but no much larger clone differs from it by a single base.

Its CDR3 holds 15 amino acids, cysteine through phenylalanine. The read is trimmed to its CDR3 DNA, 45 bases read in frame from base 1. The germline V gene encodes CDR1 MNHEY and CDR2 SVGAGI. V is cut by 4 bases and J by 3 bases, and the space between the germline ends is 15 bases. The clonotype originates from a girl aged 2 to 9 in good health and CMV-seronegative. What was sequenced was PBMCs. The rearranged chain carries TRBV6-5 and TRBJ1-1; TRBD1 could be the D gene, as 6 bases match. The CDR3 reads CASSFRTATDTEAFF. The DNA reads as follows: TGTGCCAGCAGTTTCCGGACAGCAACTGACACTGAAGCTTTCTTT.